A single sample gave rise to the 22 T cell receptor beta chains below, sequenced in a study of T cells in Graves' hyperthyroidism and ophthalmopathy. RNA transcripts served as the template for amplifying TCR beta CDR3 regions. During a first-round RT-PCR of the TCR CDR3, the HTBI primer set was used. A single record per CDR3 protein comes from TCRdb applying MiXCR to the multiplex PCR reads. Of about 530,000 distinct CDR3 sequences listed, roughly 17% are singletons. The sequenced sample was blood. Every receptor here comes from a woman aged 18-29 years with Graves' ophthalmopathy.

This rearrangement joins TRBV9 to TRBJ2-1, with D possibly TRBD1 on 6 matching bases. The CDR3 extends over 15 amino acids. Germline V CDR1 and CDR2: SGDLS, YYNGEE. Trimming shortened V by 0 bases and J by 4 bases, and 11 bases separated the two germline ends. CDR3 in DNA: TGTGCCAGCAGCGTAGAGGCAGGGGTTTACAATGAGCAGTTCTTC. This translates into CASSVEAGVYNEQFF.

This clonotype was picked up many times. This chain uses TRBV12-3 or TRBV12-4 with TRBJ2-5, with TRBD2 as a possible D gene (5 bases). Trimming took 2 bases from V and 5 from J, leaving 12 bases between them. The CDR3 consists of 14 residues. CDR3 in amino acids: CASSLLSPGETQYF. The DNA for the CDR3 is TGTGCCAGCAGTTTATTGAGCCCGGGGGAGACCCAGTACTTC.

This clonotype occurred many times. The chain couples TRBV28 to TRBJ2-6; possible D gene TRBD1, 5 bases. CDR1 is MDHEN, CDR2 SYDVKM, per germline. Trimming took off 5 bases at V and 0 bases at J, with 8 bases between the two ends. This CDR3 has 15 residues. CDR3 DNA sequence: TGTGCCAGCAGTCTGACAGACTCTGGGGCCAACGTCCTGACTTTC. This gives the protein CASSLTDSGANVLTF.

This rearrangement joins TRBV20-1 to TRBJ2-1, with D hard to call. Trimming stripped 5 bases from V and 3 bases from J, with 17 bases between. The CDR3 runs to 15 residues. Germline loops: CDR1 DFQATT, CDR2 SNEGSKA (reference sequence). CDR3 sequence (DNA): TGCAGTGCTCGCCAGGACGCCAGAGACTACAATGAGCAGTTCTTC. This sequence encodes CSARQDARDYNEQFF.

CDR3 residues: CASSAPRGVSGNTIYF. DNA for the CDR3: TGTGCCAGCAGTGCCCCACGGGGTGTCTCTGGAAACACCATATATTTT. V usage is TRBV28 and J usage is TRBJ1-3; D unresolved. The CDR3 consists of 16 residues. CDR1 is MDHEN and CDR2 is SYDVKM in the germline V gene. With 5 bases removed from V and 0 bases from J, the gap between germline ends came to 14 bases.

The chain is built from TRBV13 and TRBJ1-2, with 7 bases lining up with TRBD1. The CDR3 totals 13 residues. V lost 5 bases, J lost 9 bases, and 9 bases stayed unmatched. The germline gives CDR1 PRHDT, CDR2 FYEKMQ (reference sequence). In DNA, the CDR3 is TGTGCCAGCAGCACCAGGGGGAAGATAAGCTACACCTTC. Encoded protein: CASSTRGKISYTF.

The J gene is TRBJ2-7, the V gene TRBV6-1; D is perhaps TRBD1 (5 bases). This CDR3 spans 12 amino acids. Germline V gives CDR1 MNHNS, CDR2 SASEGT. Trimming took off 6 bases at V and 3 bases at J, with 9 bases between the two ends. DNA of the CDR3: TGTGCCAGCAGGGAGACAGTCTACGAGCAGTACTTC. It yields the protein CASRETVYEQYF.

The rearrangement links TRBV9 to TRBJ2-5, with D perhaps matching TRBD1 (5 bases). This CDR3 has 15 residues. Germline assignment: CDR1 SGDLS and CDR2 YYNGEE. Trimming left V 0 bases short and J 5 bases short, with 14 bases between. The CDR3 bases are TGTGCCAGCAGCGTAGGTTGGGGCGTATACGAGACCCAGTACTTC. Translation: CASSVGWGVYETQYF.

The V gene is TRBV11-2, the J gene TRBJ1-4; D not certain. V was trimmed by 0 bases and J by 8 bases, leaving 16 bases between them. Germline CDR1 SGHAT, CDR2 FQNNGV. The length of the CDR3 is 16 residues. The CDR3 region is CASSLDIPTAGEKLFF. In DNA, the CDR3 is TGTGCCAGCAGCTTAGACATACCTACGGCGGGGGAAAAACTGTTTTTT.

This clonotype was found many times. The chain carries TRBV6-5 and TRBJ2-7; D is perhaps TRBD1 (5 bases). Germline V CDR1 and CDR2: MNHEY, SVGAGI. CDR3 length: 15 residues. V was pared by 3 bases and J by 3 bases, with 15 bases between. CDR3 coding DNA: TGTGCCAGCAGTTATAGCCCTGGGGCCATCTACGAGCAGTACTTC. This translates into CASSYSPGAIYEQYF.

This clonotype has at least ten counts. The chain couples TRBV2 to TRBJ1-2; a weak D match, TRBD1 (5 bases). Germline loops: CDR1 SNHLY, CDR2 FYNNEI. This CDR3 is built from 14 residues. The ends were cut back, 1 base at V and 4 bases at J, with 10 bases in the middle. The CDR3 DNA follows: TGTGCCAGCAGTGAAGGAGGGGTGGTCTATGGCTACACCTTC. Its translation: CASSEGGVVYGYTF.

This clonotype showed up many times. The J gene is TRBJ2-7, the V gene TRBV30, with D hard to call. Germline loops: CDR1 GTSNPN, CDR2 SVGIG (reference sequence). The ends were cut back, 3 bases at V and 3 bases at J, with 15 bases in the middle. The CDR3 is made up of 14 amino acids. CDR3 sequence reads: CAWRDKDGYYEQYF. In DNA form, the CDR3 reads TGTGCCTGGAGAGATAAGGACGGTTACTACGAGCAGTACTTC. The whole variable domain, remainder taken from reference TRBV30 and TRBJ2-7, is SQTIHQWPATLVQPVGSPLSLECTVEGTSNPNLYWYRQAAGRGLQLLFYSVGIGQISSEVPQNLSASRPQDRQFILSSKKLLLSDSGFYLCAWRDKDGYYEQYFGPGTRLTVT.

Only a few counts were recorded for this clonotype. This chain joins TRBV5-1 and TRBJ1-1; D not resolved. The V end was cut by 2 bases, the J end by 0 bases, with 8 bases between. CDR1 is SGHRS and CDR2 is YFSETQ in the germline V gene. This CDR3 comprises 14 residues. CDR3 protein: CASSFTAVNTEAFF. CDR3 DNA: TGCGCCAGCAGCTTTACCGCGGTGAACACTGAAGCTTTCTTT. Supplemented by reference TRBV5-1 and TRBJ1-1, the full variable domain reads KAGVTQTPRYLIKTRGQQVTLSCSPISGHRSVSWYQQTPGQGLQFLFEYFSETQRNKGNFPGRFSGRQFSNSRSEMNVSTLELGDSALYLCASSFTAVNTEAFFGQGTRLTVV.

This clonotype was found a few times. The J gene is TRBJ1-4, the V gene TRBV27, with 8 nucleotides matching TRBD1. V lost 6 bases to trimming and J lost 8 bases; unmatched junction nucleotides: 8. The CDR3 consists of 14 residues. The germline CDR1 and CDR2 sequences are MNHEY and SMNVEV (reference sequence). This chain's CDR3 is CASRHRGTREKLFF. CDR3 nucleotide sequence: TGTGCCAGCAGACACAGGGGGACTCGAGAAAAACTGTTTTTT.

The chain has TRBV15 and TRBJ1-1, with D tentatively TRBD1 (6 bases). Germline values: CDR1 LNHNV, CDR2 YYDKDF (reference sequence). The CDR3 consists of 15 residues. Trimming removed 3 bases from V and 4 bases from J, with 15 bases in between. CDR3 protein: CATSRDWGAGTEAFF. Written as DNA, the CDR3 is TGTGCCACCAGCAGGGACTGGGGGGCGGGCACTGAAGCTTTCTTT.

This clonotype was counted ten times or more. The chain links TRBV20-1 to TRBJ2-1, with a weak D call TRBD1 (7 bases). CDR3 length: 16 amino acids. Germline V gene lookup returns CDR1 DFQATT and CDR2 SNEGSKA (reference sequence). V gave up 6 bases and J gave up 0 bases, with 18 bases separating them. CDR3 DNA: TGCAGTGCCGAGGGGACAGTCGGGGGCTCCTACAATGAGCAGTTCTTC. It is translated as CSAEGTVGGSYNEQFF.

In its sample, this clonotype was seen a few times. The V gene is TRBV5-1, the J gene TRBJ2-1; TRBD1 might be the D (5 bases). V lost 5 bases to trimming and J lost 5 bases, with 23 bases between them. Germline loops: CDR1 SGHRS, CDR2 YFSETQ. This CDR3 region has 17 residues. CDR3 in amino acids: CASSPLDRLRDNNEQFF. CDR3 sequence (DNA): TGCGCCAGCAGTCCCCTAGACAGACTCCGAGACAACAATGAGCAGTTCTTC.

This clonotype was seen a few times. The genes are TRBV27 and TRBJ2-7; 9 positions agree with TRBD1. This CDR3 is 14 amino acids long. The V segment lost 5 bases and the J segment 5 bases; nucleotides outside the gene matches: 7. Per the germline V gene, CDR1 is MNHEY and CDR2 is SMNVEV (reference sequence). CDR3 sequence reads: CASSQDRGIHEQYF. The DNA for the CDR3 is TGTGCCAGCAGTCAGGACAGGGGTATCCACGAGCAGTACTTC.

To note about this clonotype: A much bigger clone sits one base away, suggesting this may be a read error. The chain couples TRBV6-1 to TRBJ2-3; TRBD2 matches at 9 bases. Per germline, CDR1 MNHNS and CDR2 SASEGT. After removal of 1 base from V and 2 bases from J, the junction contained 1 base not matched to a gene. The CDR3 has 15 residues. The CDR3 nucleotides are TGTGCCAGCAGTGAAGTAGCGGGAGCCACAGATACGCAGTATTTT. Amino acids: CASSEVAGATDTQYF.

V is TRBV6-5 and J is TRBJ2-3, with D perhaps assigned TRBD1 or TRBD2 (5 bases each). The CDR3 covers 16 residues. In germline, CDR1 is MNHEY, CDR2 SVGAGI. V was shortened by 2 bases and J by 5 bases, with 17 bases between the two germline ends. CDR3 nucleotide sequence: TGTGCCAGCAGTTACGTTGTTCGAGGGGCAGGAGATACGCAGTATTTT. This translates into CASSYVVRGAGDTQYF.

V usage is TRBV12-3 or TRBV12-4 and J usage is TRBJ1-1, with D perhaps TRBD1 (5 bases). V lost 4 bases and J lost 5, with 20 bases in between. The CDR3 runs to 16 residues. The DNA of the CDR3 is TGTGCCAGCAGTTACCGGGACGGCGGGATTCCGACTGAAGCTTTCTTT. Residues: CASSYRDGGIPTEAFF.

This clonotype was observed at least ten times. The rearrangement uses TRBV20-1 and TRBJ1-1, with D perhaps matching TRBD1 (6 bases). The CDR3 has 18 amino acids. Germline CDR1 DFQATT, CDR2 SNEGSKA (reference sequence). Trimming cost V 1 base and J 0 bases, with 21 bases left between them. CDR3 in DNA: TGCAGTGCTAGAGGAGCGAGGGTTGGGGGCATCATGAACACTGAAGCTTTCTTT. Residues: CSARGARVGGIMNTEAFF.